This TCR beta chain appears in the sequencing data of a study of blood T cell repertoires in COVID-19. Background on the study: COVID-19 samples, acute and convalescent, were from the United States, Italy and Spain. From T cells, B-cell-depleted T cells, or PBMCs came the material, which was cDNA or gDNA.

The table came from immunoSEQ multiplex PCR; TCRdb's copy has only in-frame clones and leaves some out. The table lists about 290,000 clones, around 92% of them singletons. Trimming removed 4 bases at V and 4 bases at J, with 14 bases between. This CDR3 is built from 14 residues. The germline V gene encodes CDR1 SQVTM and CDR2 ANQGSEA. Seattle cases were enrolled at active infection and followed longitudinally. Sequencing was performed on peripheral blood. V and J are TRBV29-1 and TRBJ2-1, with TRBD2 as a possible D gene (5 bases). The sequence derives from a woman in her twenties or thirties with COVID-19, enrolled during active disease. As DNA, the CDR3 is TGCAGCGTTGCCCTAGCAGAAGCTTACAATGAGCAGTTCTTC. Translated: CSVALAEAYNEQFF.